The 22 T cell receptor beta chains in this list originate from one sample, sequenced in a study of blood T cells in healthy people across ages. The authors ran a second PCR of roughly 6 to 12 cycles using a sample-barcoded 5' primer and a J-beta primer mix. TCRdb processed the 5' RACE reads anew with MiXCR; each CDR3 protein has one entry. The data contain about 780,000 distinct CDR3 sequences, around 25% of them singletons. Another study also made use of these data, one on T cells of mothers and their children.

The specimen sequenced was blood. These receptors originate from a boy between 10 and 17 years old in good health.

This clonotype has only a few counts. This sequence joins TRBV27 and TRBJ1-4, with a weak D call TRBD1 (5 bases). The CDR3 is 14 residues long. Germline CDR1 is MNHEY and CDR2 is SMNVEV (reference sequence). Between the trimmed V and J ends, which lost 5 bases and 5 bases, there was a span of 12 bases. The CDR3 is CASSPWTLNEKLFF. The CDR3 DNA sequence: TGTGCCAGCAGTCCCTGGACACTCAATGAAAAACTGTTTTTT.

This chain links TRBV10-3 with TRBJ2-7; either TRBD1 or TRBD2 may fit D (5 bases each). Germline-derived CDR1 and CDR2 are ENHRY and SYGVKD. The CDR3 runs to 14 residues. Trimming removed 10 bases from V and 5 bases from J, with 21 bases in between. The chain's CDR3 is CASRDRSGTNEQYF. DNA for the CDR3: TGTGCCAGCCGGGATAGATCGGGGACGAACGAGCAGTACTTC.

The sample holds a few counts of this clonotype. The rearrangement joins TRBV9 to TRBJ2-3, with D perhaps matching TRBD1 or TRBD2 (5 bases each). Trimming removed 4 bases from V and 0 bases from J, with 12 bases in between. This CDR3 spans 15 amino acids. Germline V gives CDR1 SGDLS, CDR2 YYNGEE. This chain's CDR3 is CASSSRDGSTDTQYF. The DNA for the CDR3 is TGTGCCAGCAGCTCCCGGGACGGAAGCACAGATACGCAGTATTTT.

This clonotype was counted at least ten times. The chain links TRBV3-1 to TRBJ2-3, with TRBD2 matching 8 bases. Germline V gene data show CDR1 as LGHDT and CDR2 as YNNKEL (reference sequence). This CDR3 has 18 residues. J lost 2 bases, V lost 0 bases, and 10 bases had no gene match. The CDR3 nucleotides are TGTGCCAGCAGCCAAGATCTGGGCGGGGGGATCTTCACAGATACGCAGTATTTT. This codes for CASSQDLGGGIFTDTQYF.

The V gene is TRBV5-1, the J gene TRBJ2-5; no reliable D call. With 3 bases removed from V and 5 bases from J, the gap between germline ends came to 14 bases. CDR1 SGHRS and CDR2 YFSETQ come from the germline V gene. This CDR3 spans 14 amino acids. This CDR3 is CASSSQTGGETQYF. The DNA of the CDR3 is TGCGCCAGCAGCTCCCAGACCGGTGGGGAGACCCAGTACTTC.

This chain links TRBV25-1 with TRBJ1-5; 10 nucleotides align to TRBD1. V trimming: 1 base; J trimming: 7 bases; junction bases outside the gene matches: 7. CDR1 MGHDK and CDR2 SYGVNS come from the germline V gene. The CDR3 totals 16 residues. CDR3 region: CASSESGTGAGQPQHF. DNA for the CDR3: TGTGCCAGCAGTGAATCAGGGACAGGGGCTGGCCAGCCCCAGCATTTT.

This clonotype appeared a few times. The chain combines TRBV6-1 with TRBJ1-2; perhaps TRBD1 as D (5 bases). Trimming shortened V by 10 bases and J by 7 bases, and 16 bases separated the two germline ends. The CDR3 spans 12 residues. Per germline, CDR1 MNHNS and CDR2 SASEGT. CDR3 coding DNA: TGTGCCACCCGGGGGGGTTTGGGTGGCTACACCTTC. Translation gives CATRGGLGGYTF.

This clonotype was seen more than once but under ten times. The chain has TRBV27 and TRBJ1-1, with a weak D call TRBD1 (6 bases). The CDR3 runs to 16 residues. Germline CDR1 and CDR2: MNHEY and SMNVEV (reference sequence). Trimming pared 2 bases from V and 1 base from J, leaving 14 bases between. The CDR3 here is CASSLRAGARNTEAFF. CDR3 nucleotide sequence: TGTGCCAGCAGTTTAAGAGCAGGGGCGAGGAACACTGAAGCTTTCTTT.

This chain connects TRBV10-3 to TRBJ1-4, with a tentative D call TRBD1 (5 bases). CDR1 is ENHRY, CDR2 SYGVKD, per germline. V lost 10 bases, J lost 0 bases, and 9 bases lay in between. The CDR3 contains 13 residues. The CDR3 bases are TGTGCCAGTCAGGGTGCAACTAATGAAAAACTGTTTTTT. The encoded protein is CASQGATNEKLFF.

This clonotype was recorded at least ten times. Germline is not matched at one junction end, which may reflect a read error. The rearrangement uses TRBV12-3 or TRBV12-4 and TRBJ2-5, with a weak D call TRBD1 (6 bases). The last part of the DNA fits TRBJ2-7 better; the J call may be wrong. This CDR3 has 13 amino acids. The DNA of the CDR3 is TGCGCCAGCAGCTTCTCAGGGGCCTACGAGCAGTACTTC. It is translated as CASSFSGAYEQYF.

The rearrangement uses TRBV6-5 and TRBJ1-6; D is perhaps TRBD1 (6 bases). The germline V gene has CDR1 MNHEY and CDR2 SVGAGI. The V and J ends lost 0 bases and 6 bases respectively, with 12 bases between them. This CDR3 spans 16 amino acids. The CDR3 DNA reads as TGTGCCAGCAGTTACTCGGGGGGGGCGGCTAATTCACCCCTCCACTTT. Translating gives CASSYSGGAANSPLHF.

This clonotype was recorded at least ten times. The CDR3 DNA follows: TGTGCCAGCAGCCGCGAGAACACTGAAGCTTTCTTT. Translation: CASSRENTEAFF. The chain recombines TRBV9 with TRBJ1-1; D uncertain. CDR1 and CDR2 (germline): SGDLS, YYNGEE. The CDR3 covers 12 residues. Deletions cut 4 bases from V and 1 base from J, with 5 bases between.

This clonotype was detected a few times. This chain links TRBV14 with TRBJ1-4; no definite D call. CDR3 length: 16 residues. Trimming cost V 4 bases and J 6 bases, with 18 bases left between them. Germline V gene sequence: CDR1 SGHDN, CDR2 FVKESK. The CDR3 spells CASSRTRRTMDEKLFF. CDR3 nucleotide sequence: TGTGCCAGCAGCCGAACCCGACGGACGATGGATGAAAAACTGTTTTTT.

The rearrangement joins TRBV7-9 to TRBJ2-5; maybe TRBD1 (5 bases). V lost 7 bases to trimming and J lost 2 bases, with 8 bases between them. The CDR3 length is 12 residues. Germline V gene sequence: CDR1 SEHNR, CDR2 FQNEAQ (reference sequence). This CDR3 is CASTNRQETQYF. The CDR3 nucleotides read TGTGCCAGCACCAACAGGCAAGAGACCCAGTACTTC. The full variable domain, its missing parts supplied by reference TRBV7-9 and TRBJ2-5, is DTGVSQNPRHKITKRGQNVTFRCDPISEHNRLYWYRQTLGQGPEFLTYFQNEAQLEKSRLLSDRFSAERPKGSFSTLEIQRTEQGDSAMYLCASTNRQETQYFGPGTRLLVL.

The chain carries TRBV20-1 and TRBJ1-1, with 10 bases matching TRBD1. V trimming: 6 bases; J trimming: 2 bases; junction bases outside the gene matches: 6. This CDR3 region has 14 residues. Germline V lookup: CDR1 DFQATT, CDR2 SNEGSKA (reference sequence). The CDR3 sequence is CSARTGGINTEAFF. In DNA, the CDR3 is TGCAGTGCGAGGACAGGGGGGATAAACACTGAAGCTTTCTTT.

This clonotype was counted a few times. The chain carries TRBV3-1 and TRBJ1-4, with D unclear. V was cut by 4 bases and J by 8 bases, with 14 bases left in between. The CDR3 has 14 residues. In germline, CDR1 is LGHDT, CDR2 YNNKEL (reference sequence). CDR3 bases: TGTGCCAGCAGCCCCCAATGGAACGGGGAAAAACTGTTTTTT. Protein sequence: CASSPQWNGEKLFF.

This clonotype was seen a handful of times. The CDR3 ends on some other residue instead of the conserved phenylalanine or tryptophan, so this is likely a read error. The chain joins TRBV7-2 to TRBJ1-1; D gene ambiguous. Trimming cost V 5 bases and J 4 bases, with 20 bases left between them. The length of the CDR3 is 16 residues. Germline V lookup: CDR1 SGHTA, CDR2 FQGNSA. CDR3 nucleotide sequence: TGTGCCAGCAGCCTTACGGACTCTCACTGGGGCACTGAAGCTTTCCTT. It specifies CASSLTDSHWGTEAFL.

The chain is built from TRBV4-1 and TRBJ1-5; D unclear. Between the trimmed V and J ends, which lost 3 bases and 7 bases, there was a span of 13 bases. CDR1 is MGHRA, CDR2 YSYEKL, per germline. The CDR3 extends over 14 amino acids. CDR3 residues: CASSQKDLGQPQHF. For the CDR3, the DNA is TGCGCCAGCAGCCAGAAGGATTTGGGGCAGCCCCAGCATTTT.

This clonotype was detected only a few times. The chain recombines TRBV7-2 with TRBJ2-5; 7 bases match TRBD2. The closer fit of TRBJ2-7 to the DNA end suggests the J call may be wrong. This CDR3 contains 14 residues. CDR1 and CDR2 from the germline V gene are SGHTA and FQGNSA. The CDR3 loop is CASSLGDYRYEQYF. The CDR3 region has the DNA TGTGCCAGCAGCTTGGGGGACTACCGCTACGAGCAGTACTTC.

This clonotype was picked up a small number of times. The CDR3 sequence is CSVEDWGVDTEAFF. Here the CDR3 DNA reads TGCAGCGTTGAAGATTGGGGGGTTGACACTGAAGCTTTCTTT. The chain has TRBV29-1 and TRBJ1-1, with D tentatively TRBD1 (5 bases). The germline CDR1 and CDR2 sequences are SQVTM and ANQGSEA. V was trimmed by 0 bases and J by 3 bases, leaving 11 bases between them. CDR3 length: 14 amino acids.

This clonotype showed up just a few times. This chain uses TRBV25-1 with TRBJ2-3, with D perhaps TRBD1 (6 bases). Deletions cut 4 bases from V and 5 bases from J, with 10 bases between. From germline, CDR1 is MGHDK and CDR2 SYGVNS. This CDR3 spans 13 amino acids. CDR3 loop: CASSARDIDTQYF. CDR3 coding DNA: TGTGCCAGCAGTGCTCGGGACATAGATACGCAGTATTTT.

The chain uses TRBV15 and TRBJ2-3; D tentatively fits TRBD1 or TRBD2 (6 bases each). V lost 0 bases and J 1 base, leaving 11 bases between the germline ends. Germline V CDR1 and CDR2: LNHNV, YYDKDF (reference sequence). There are 16 residues in the CDR3. CDR3 region: CATSRDLGGRTDTQYF. CDR3 nucleotide sequence: TGTGCCACCAGCAGAGATTTGGGGGGCCGCACAGATACGCAGTATTTT.